This T cell receptor beta chain emerged from a study of PD-L1 blockade in urothelial cancer (dated by TCRdb to about 2017). Turning to the overall study: All patients started therapy around 2014 and received atezolizumab 1,200 mg intravenously every 3 weeks. Durable clinical benefit was achieved by nine patients but not by the remaining 20. Pretreatment tumor samples, along with matched peripheral blood collected serially before and after atezolizumab treatment, underwent TCR sequencing. Durable clinical benefit meant progression-free survival longer than 6 months, and TCR features were also tested against progression-free and overall survival. Patients had an ECOG performance status of 0 or 1 and had received between 0 and 3 prior chemotherapy regimens. About nine tenths of the roughly 29 patients were males with bladder-origin urothelial cancer, and about 60% of the 29 reported a prior smoking history. In the same patients, whole exome sequencing and RNA sequencing of pretreatment tumors were performed in addition to TCR sequencing. Blood samples gave a median of 141,255 T cells and approximately 85,000 unique TCRs, with a median clonality of approximately 0.08. Blood samples were analyzed 3 weeks after the start of treatment (second dose) and 6 weeks after the start of treatment. Approximately 29 patients had pretreatment blood TCR-seq, 24 had at least one posttreatment blood collection, and 24 had tumor TCR-seq. The study, an exploratory multi-omic analysis, examined somatic, immune and clinical correlates of response to PD-L1 blockade with atezolizumab in urothelial cancer. Broad study findings and their caveats: Greater expansion of tumor-associated TCR clones in peripheral blood 3 weeks after the start of treatment was observed in patients with durable benefit (n ≈ 20, p = 0.022). A pretreatment peripheral blood TCR clonality below the median was linked to improved progression-free and overall survival. Because of the small sample size (n ≈ 31) and the many exploratory analyses performed, the results are intended to be regarded as hypothesis-generating.

Reading the germline V gene gives CDR1 SGHVS and CDR2 FQNEAQ. The trim is 0 bases for V and 4 bases for J, with a gap of 13 bases between the germline ends. The CDR3, from cysteine to phenylalanine, totals 16 residues. The only DNA kept is the CDR3, 48 bases in frame from the first base. Only a few counts were recorded for this clone. Its binding antigen is unknown. The record has no base qualities; no much larger clone is one base away. Synthetic TCR analog templates were spiked into each PCR so that absolute template abundance could be estimated from read counts. The immunoSEQ assay was used to amplify TCRbeta CDR3 regions from genomic DNA with bias-controlled V and J gene primers. Rearranged TCRbeta segments were sequenced at approximately 20X coverage. The published analysis was carried out like this. Clustering was used to correct sequencing errors, and CDR3s were annotated against IMGT to assign V, D and J genes. Downstream analyses used only productive TCRbeta rearrangements and left out out-of-frame or stop-codon sequences. Clonality was calculated as one minus the Shannon entropy normalized by the log of the number of unique productive sequences. Clones differing between time points or between blood and tumor were identified using Fisher's exact test with Benjamini-Hochberg correction, with an adjusted p below 0.01 applied as the threshold. The table comes from immuneACCESS by way of TCRdb, which keeps in-frame sequences with V and J called. Part of the clones is missing from these tables; in studies checked, under half for an unresolved V gene and the rest for unknown reasons. V and J calls and clone size follow that table, whereas D and trimming were derived from the DNA. A total of about 83,000 clones appear in this sample, approximately 90% of them only once. The top ten hold around 5% of the sample.

The cohort included 29 patients with locally advanced or metastatic urothelial carcinoma who were treated at Memorial Sloan Kettering on a trial protocol. Peripheral blood mononuclear cells were collected pretreatment and during treatment, at between 1 and 8 total time points per patient. The Qiagen DNeasy Blood extraction kit was used to purify genomic DNA from total PBMCs and tumor samples. PBMCs were collected pretreatment and during treatment and were isolated and stored as previously described. This specimen was PBMCs, taken around atezolizumab (anti-PD-L1) treatment. This chain joins TRBV7-8 to TRBJ1-5; a weak D assignment points to TRBD1 (6 bases agree). The source of this sequence is a woman aged 70 to 79 with urothelial cancer. The CDR3 reads as follows: CASSLAGGAYNQPQHF. At the DNA level, the sequence is TGTGCCAGCAGCTTAGCTGGGGGCGCTTATAATCAGCCCCAGCATTTT.